A selection of T cell receptor beta chains follows, all from one sample in a study of immune evolution from preneoplasia to lung adenocarcinoma. Profiled with immunoSEQ multiplex PCR; TCRdb holds only in-frame clones, not every one. The data show 10,000 or so clones, roughly 85% seen once. The sequenced sample consisted of FFPE minimally invasive lung adenocarcinoma tissue. These receptors were collected from a person between 65 and 79 years old with lung adenocarcinoma. The CDR3 runs from the conserved cysteine through the conserved F or W. Each record gives: J gene, clone size, D gene, V gene, CDR3 DNA, CDR3 protein. D genes are given only for firm matches. Only part of the rows carry a size: once, few, many, or a class if the clone is expanded.

J: TRBJ2-1
size: NA
D: TRBD2
V: TRBV5-1
DNA: TGCGCCAGCACCCCGGGGGGGGGCTACAATGAGCAGTTCTTC
CDR3: CASTPGGGYNEQFF

J: TRBJ2-5
size: NA
D: TRBD2
V: TRBV7-9
DNA: TGTGCCAGCAGCCGCTCTTCGACTAGCGGGGGGAAGGCAGAGACCCAGTACTTC
CDR3: CASSRSSTSGGKAETQYF

J: TRBJ2-3
size: NA
D: TRBD2
V: TRBV19
DNA: TGTGCCAGTAGTATCCCCGGGCTAGCGGGACACACAGATACGCAGTATTTT
CDR3: CASSIPGLAGHTDTQYF

J: TRBJ2-6
size: NA
D: TRBD1
V: TRBV6-1
DNA: TGTGCCGGGACAGGGGGCTTGGGGGCCAACGTCCTGACTTTC
CDR3: CAGTGGLGANVLTF

J: TRBJ2-3
size: NA
D: TRBD2
V: TRBV2
DNA: TGTGCCAGCAGTGACGGGACTAGCGGGTTCACAGATACGCAGTATTTT
CDR3: CASSDGTSGFTDTQYF

J: TRBJ2-3
size: NA
D: NA
V: TRBV11-2
DNA: TGTGCCAGCAGCGATCCCAAGCGACTAGGCGGTCCGTATTTT
CDR3: CASSDPKRLGGPYF

J: TRBJ2-7
size: NA
D: TRBD2
V: TRBV7-9
DNA: TGTGCCAGCACCGAAATAGCGGGGGGTAACGACGAGCAGTACTTC
CDR3: CASTEIAGGNDEQYF

J: TRBJ2-7
size: NA
D: NA
V: TRBV14
DNA: TGTGCCAGCAGCCAAGGCGGCGAGCAGTACTTC
CDR3: CASSQGGEQYF

J: TRBJ1-6
size: NA
D: NA
V: TRBV7-9
DNA: TGTGCCAGCACCTCGGGAGGTTATAATTCACCCCTCCACTTT
CDR3: CASTSGGYNSPLHF

J: TRBJ1-5
size: few
D: NA
V: TRBV6-1
DNA: TGTGCCAGCAGTGAATTAGGGGGTCAGCCCCAGCATTTT
CDR3: CASSELGGQPQHF

J: TRBJ2-3
size: NA
D: TRBD2
V: TRBV5-4
DNA: TGTGCCAGCAGCTTATCTGCGGGGGGGCTTTCAGATACGCAGTATTTT
CDR3: CASSLSAGGLSDTQYF

J: TRBJ1-5
size: NA
D: NA
V: TRBV4-1
DNA: TGCGCCAGCAGCCAATTCTGGTCGGGGCAGCCCCAGCATTTT
CDR3: CASSQFWSGQPQHF

J: TRBJ1-1
size: NA
D: TRBD1
V: TRBV27
DNA: TGTGCCAGCAGTTTCCGTCCCAGACAGGGGGGCACTGAAGCTTTCTTT
CDR3: CASSFRPRQGGTEAFF

J: TRBJ2-5
size: NA
D: NA
V: TRBV4-2
DNA: TGTGCCAGCAGCCATCAATCAGAGACCCAGTACTTC
CDR3: CASSHQSETQYF

J: TRBJ2-7
size: NA
D: TRBD1
V: TRBV19
DNA: TGTGCCAGTAGTCGGACTGGTACAGGGGGTAATGACGAGCAGTACTTC
CDR3: CASSRTGTGGNDEQYF

J: TRBJ1-2
size: NA
D: TRBD1
V: TRBV19
DNA: TGTGCCAGTAAGGACAGGAACTATGGCTACACCTTC
CDR3: CASKDRNYGYTF

J: TRBJ2-1
size: NA
D: TRBD1
V: TRBV10-2
DNA: TGCGCCAGCACCGAAGGGGGCGGCCGGTCCAATGAGCAGTTCTTC
CDR3: CASTEGGGRSNEQFF

J: TRBJ2-3
size: NA
D: TRBD1
V: TRBV19
DNA: TGTGCCAGTAGTATCACAGGGGCGGACTTCGGTAGCACAGATACGCAGTATTTT
CDR3: CASSITGADFGSTDTQYF

J: TRBJ1-4
size: NA
D: TRBD1
V: TRBV11-2
DNA: TGTGCCAGCAGATCTCGGACAGGGGATAATGAAAAACTGTTTTTT
CDR3: CASRSRTGDNEKLFF

J: TRBJ2-7
size: NA
D: NA
V: TRBV2
DNA: TGTGCCAGCAGTGAAGCGGAGGGAAGCTACGAGCAGTACTTC
CDR3: CASSEAEGSYEQYF

J: TRBJ1-2
size: NA
D: NA
V: TRBV6-1
DNA: TGTGCCAGCAGTGAGGGTATAACTAACTATGGCTACACCTTC
CDR3: CASSEGITNYGYTF

J: TRBJ1-2
size: NA
D: TRBD1
V: TRBV28
DNA: TGTGCCAGCAGTTCTGTGGGCAGGGGGCTTGGCTACACCTTC
CDR3: CASSSVGRGLGYTF

J: TRBJ2-2
size: NA
D: TRBD2
V: TRBV5-1
DNA: TGCGCCAGCAGCTTTTTTAGCGGGGGGGCCGTCGGGGAGCTGTTTTTT
CDR3: CASSFFSGGAVGELFF

J: TRBJ1-1
size: NA
D: NA
V: TRBV18
DNA: TGTGCCAGCTCACCGGCCGGTAGGAACACTGAAGCTTTCTTT
CDR3: CASSPAGRNTEAFF

J: TRBJ1-3
size: NA
D: TRBD1
V: TRBV19
DNA: TGTGCCAGCCAGGGGACAGTAGGAAACACCATATATTTT
CDR3: CASQGTVGNTIYF

J: TRBJ1-5
size: NA
D: NA
V: TRBV9
DNA: TGTGCCAGCAGCGGGGGAGGGTCTAGCAATCAGCCCCAGCATTTT
CDR3: CASSGGGSSNQPQHF

J: TRBJ1-3
size: NA
D: TRBD1
V: TRBV19
DNA: TGTGCCAGTAGCAAGGGGACAGCTTCTGGAAACACCATATATTTT
CDR3: CASSKGTASGNTIYF

J: TRBJ2-1
size: NA
D: TRBD2
V: TRBV6-6
DNA: TGTGCCAGCAGTTACCCCACGGGACTAGCGCACAATGAGCAGTTCTTC
CDR3: CASSYPTGLAHNEQFF

J: TRBJ2-1
size: NA
D: NA
V: TRBV7-2
DNA: TGTGCCAGCAGCTTAGCTGCGGGTGAGCAGTTCTTC
CDR3: CASSLAAGEQFF

J: TRBJ1-4
size: NA
D: NA
V: TRBV30
DNA: TGTGCCTGCTCGAGGGGGGGCGCGGGTGAAAAACTGTTTTTT
CDR3: CACSRGGAGEKLFF

J: TRBJ1-5
size: few
D: TRBD1
V: TRBV28
DNA: TGTGCCAGCAGTCCCTTCCCCAGGGGGACGGTGGGTCAGCCCCAGCATTTT
CDR3: CASSPFPRGTVGQPQHF

J: TRBJ1-3
size: NA
D: NA
V: TRBV7-8
DNA: TGTGCCAGCAGCTTAGCCCAGGGAGGAAACACCATATATTTT
CDR3: CASSLAQGGNTIYF

J: TRBJ2-3
size: few
D: NA
V: TRBV6-6
DNA: TGTGCCAGCAGTTACGGATTAGGTAGCACAGATACGCAGTATTTT
CDR3: CASSYGLGSTDTQYF

J: TRBJ2-7
size: NA
D: NA
V: TRBV4-1
DNA: TGCGCCAGCAGCCGGGACGGAGCCTACGAGCAGTACTTC
CDR3: CASSRDGAYEQYF

J: TRBJ1-2
size: NA
D: TRBD1
V: TRBV27
DNA: TGTGCCAGCAGTTCCCCCAGGGGGGGTGGCTACACCTTC
CDR3: CASSSPRGGGYTF

J: TRBJ2-7
size: NA
D: NA
V: TRBV28
DNA: TGTGCCAGCAGTTTATGGACAGACTCCCGGGGTGTGATAGAGCAGTACTTC
CDR3: CASSLWTDSRGVIEQYF

J: TRBJ2-7
size: few
D: NA
V: TRBV10-3
DNA: TGTGCCATCAGTGACAGACGCGAGCAGTACTTC
CDR3: CAISDRREQYF

J: TRBJ1-6
size: few
D: NA
V: TRBV19
DNA: TGTGCCAGTAGTATGCGCTCTGGTTCACCCCTCCACTTT
CDR3: CASSMRSGSPLHF

J: TRBJ2-3
size: few
D: TRBD1
V: TRBV29-1
DNA: TGCAGCGTTGTCGACAGGGGAGTTTCAGATACGCAGTATTTT
CDR3: CSVVDRGVSDTQYF

J: TRBJ2-7
size: few
D: TRBD1
V: TRBV4-1
DNA: TGCGCCAGCAGCCTATCCGGGACAGGGGCCTACGAGCAGTACTTC
CDR3: CASSLSGTGAYEQYF

J: TRBJ2-7
size: NA
D: NA
V: TRBV15
DNA: TGTGCCACCAGCAGAGAACTGGTGGGGTCCTACGAGCAGTACTTC
CDR3: CATSRELVGSYEQYF

J: TRBJ2-2
size: once
D: NA
V: TRBV6-5
DNA: TGTGCCAGCAGTTACGTTAAGACAGAGGAGAGGCTGTTTTTT
CDR3: CASSYVKTEERLFF

J: TRBJ2-7
size: NA
D: NA
V: TRBV2
DNA: TGTGCCAGCGGGCTGGTGCAGTACTTC
CDR3: CASGLVQYF

J: TRBJ1-2
size: NA
D: TRBD1
V: TRBV5-4
DNA: TGTGCCAGCAGCTTGGACGGGACAGCTCCACGTCTCTTC
CDR3: CASSLDGTAPRLF

J: TRBJ1-5
size: NA
D: NA
V: TRBV29-1
DNA: TGCAGCGTAGCCGGGACAAACTTTAATCAGCCCCAGCATTTT
CDR3: CSVAGTNFNQPQHF

J: TRBJ1-2
size: once
D: TRBD1
V: TRBV6-1
DNA: TGTGCCAGCAGGGACAGGGTTGGCTACACCTTC
CDR3: CASRDRVGYTF

J: TRBJ2-5
size: NA
D: TRBD2
V: TRBV30
DNA: TGTGCCTGGAGTTCTACGACTAGCGGGAGAATCGCCCGAGAGACCCAGTACTTC
CDR3: CAWSSTTSGRIARETQYF

J: TRBJ2-7
size: NA
D: NA
V: TRBV7-6
DNA: TGTGCCAGCAGTCCCAGTTGGGGGGCAGGATCCTACGAGCAGTACTTC
CDR3: CASSPSWGAGSYEQYF

J: TRBJ1-4
size: NA
D: NA
V: TRBV2
DNA: TGTGCCAGCAGTGACCGGCTGAAGGGTGAAAAACTGTTTTTT
CDR3: CASSDRLKGEKLFF

J: TRBJ1-3
size: NA
D: TRBD1
V: TRBV2
DNA: TGTGCCAGCGGGTGGGACAGGGCATATTTT
CDR3: CASGWDRAYF

J: TRBJ1-2
size: NA
D: NA
V: TRBV7-2
DNA: TGTGCCAGCAGCTTAGTGGGGAACTATGGCTACACCTTC
CDR3: CASSLVGNYGYTF

J: TRBJ1-5
size: NA
D: TRBD1
V: TRBV5-6
DNA: TGTGCCAGCAGCCCCTCTTCTCTACAGGGGAGTCAGCCCCAGCATTTT
CDR3: CASSPSSLQGSQPQHF

J: TRBJ2-5
size: NA
D: NA
V: TRBV7-3
DNA: TGTGCCAGCAGCGCCGACAGGTTTACCGAGACCCAGTACTTC
CDR3: CASSADRFTETQYF

J: TRBJ1-1
size: NA
D: NA
V: TRBV2
DNA: TGTGCCAGCAGTCGCCGGGTGGGGAACACTGAAGCTTTCTTT
CDR3: CASSRRVGNTEAFF

J: TRBJ2-2
size: NA
D: TRBD1
V: TRBV11-3
DNA: TGTGCCAGCAGCTTAGCGACAGGGGTTTTTCCCGGGGAGCTGTTTTTT
CDR3: CASSLATGVFPGELFF

J: TRBJ1-1
size: NA
D: TRBD1
V: TRBV10-1
DNA: TGCGCCAGCTCCGGGGACAGGGGGCTTTCTGAAGCTTTCTTT
CDR3: CASSGDRGLSEAFF

J: TRBJ1-3
size: NA
D: NA
V: TRBV7-9
DNA: TGTGCCAGCAGCAAACCTTTCGTGGGTAGGGCTGGAAACACCATATATTTT
CDR3: CASSKPFVGRAGNTIYF

J: TRBJ2-5
size: NA
D: NA
V: TRBV5-4
DNA: TGTGCCAGCAGCTTGGGTATAGGGGCCACCGAGACCCAGTACTTC
CDR3: CASSLGIGATETQYF

J: TRBJ2-5
size: few
D: TRBD2
V: TRBV9
DNA: TGTGCCAGCAGCGTAGAAGGACTAGCGGGAGGGGGAGAGACCCAGTACTTC
CDR3: CASSVEGLAGGGETQYF

J: TRBJ1-4
size: once
D: NA
V: TRBV19
DNA: TGTGCCAGTAGTAGCGGACAGCTTGCAACTAATGAAAAACTGTTTTTT
CDR3: CASSSGQLATNEKLFF